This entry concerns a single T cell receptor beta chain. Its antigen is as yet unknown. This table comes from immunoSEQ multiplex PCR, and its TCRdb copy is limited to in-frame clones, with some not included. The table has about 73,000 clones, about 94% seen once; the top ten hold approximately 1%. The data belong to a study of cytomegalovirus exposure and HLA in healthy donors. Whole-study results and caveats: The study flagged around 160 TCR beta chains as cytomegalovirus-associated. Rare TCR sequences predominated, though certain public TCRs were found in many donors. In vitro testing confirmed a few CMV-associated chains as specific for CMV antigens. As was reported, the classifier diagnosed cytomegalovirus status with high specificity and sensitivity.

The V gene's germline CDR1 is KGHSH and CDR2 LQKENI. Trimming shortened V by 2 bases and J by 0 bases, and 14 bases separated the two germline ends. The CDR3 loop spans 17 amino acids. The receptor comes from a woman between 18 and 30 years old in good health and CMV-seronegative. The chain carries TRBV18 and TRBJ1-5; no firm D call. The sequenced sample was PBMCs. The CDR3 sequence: CASSPFVVSGSNQPQHF. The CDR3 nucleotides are TGTGCCAGCTCACCATTCGTCGTATCAGGTAGCAATCAGCCCCAGCATTTT.